This entry describes one T cell receptor (beta chain). Antigen: not known. These data originate in a study of shared clonotypes between healthy human individuals. Whole-study results and caveats: Clonotypes that were shared across a handful of donors made up approximately 5.1% of naive CD4 clonotypes.

Germline CDR1 is SGHDN and CDR2 is FVKESK. This CDR3 comprises 14 residues. Germline trimming cut 8 bases from V and 9 bases from J; bases unmatched to any gene: 16. Every immunoSEQ plate was one replicate of a subset's evenly spread DNA. Replicate sorted-subset PCRs were loaded with around 0.2 ug DNA, about 30,000 T cell genomes. Some clones are missing from TCRdb's copy, which holds only in-frame ones; the method was immunoSEQ multiplex PCR. The sample contains approximately 2,000,000 clones, around 95% of which appear only once. Only CD45RO-negative cells positively selected for CCR7 counted as naive CD8 cells, so terminally differentiated effector memory CD45RA+ cells were excluded.

This sequence was found in a man between 18 and 29 years old in good health. Some clones in this sample may be carry-over from other donors' samples. The rearrangement uses TRBV14 and TRBJ2-7; the match to TRBD2 covers 7 bases. Sample: naive CD8+ T cells from PBMCs. CDR3 loop: CASLRGRVGLRQYF. The CDR3 DNA sequence: TGTGCCAGCCTTCGGGGGAGGGTGGGACTACGGCAGTACTTC.